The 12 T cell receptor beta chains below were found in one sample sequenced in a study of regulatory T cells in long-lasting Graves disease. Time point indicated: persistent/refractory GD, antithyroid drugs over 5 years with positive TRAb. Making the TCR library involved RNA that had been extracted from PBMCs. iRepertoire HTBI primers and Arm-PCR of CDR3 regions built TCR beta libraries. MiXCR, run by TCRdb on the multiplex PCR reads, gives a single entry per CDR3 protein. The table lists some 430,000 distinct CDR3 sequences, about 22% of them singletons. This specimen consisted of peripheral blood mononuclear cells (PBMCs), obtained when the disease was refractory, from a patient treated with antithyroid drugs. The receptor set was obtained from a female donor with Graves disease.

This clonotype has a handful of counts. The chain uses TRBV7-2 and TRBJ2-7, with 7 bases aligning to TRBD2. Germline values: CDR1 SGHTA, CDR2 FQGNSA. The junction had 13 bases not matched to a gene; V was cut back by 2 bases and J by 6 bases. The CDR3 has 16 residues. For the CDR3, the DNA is TGTGCCAGCAGCTTATGGTTGGCTAGCGGAACCCTCGAGCAGTACTTC. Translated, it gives CASSLWLASGTLEQYF.

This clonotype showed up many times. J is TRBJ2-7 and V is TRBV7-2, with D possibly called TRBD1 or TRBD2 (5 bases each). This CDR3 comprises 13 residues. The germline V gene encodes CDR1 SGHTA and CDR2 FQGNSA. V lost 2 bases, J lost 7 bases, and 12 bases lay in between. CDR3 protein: CASSLPGTGEQYF. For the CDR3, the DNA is TGTGCCAGCAGCTTACCAGGGACGGGAGAGCAGTACTTC.

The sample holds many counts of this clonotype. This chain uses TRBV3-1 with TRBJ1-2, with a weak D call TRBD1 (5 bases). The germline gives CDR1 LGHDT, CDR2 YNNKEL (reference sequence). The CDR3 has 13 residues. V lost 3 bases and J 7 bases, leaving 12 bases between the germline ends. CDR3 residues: CASSQREGFGYTF. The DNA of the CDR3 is TGTGCCAGCAGCCAGCGGGAGGGGTTTGGCTACACCTTC.

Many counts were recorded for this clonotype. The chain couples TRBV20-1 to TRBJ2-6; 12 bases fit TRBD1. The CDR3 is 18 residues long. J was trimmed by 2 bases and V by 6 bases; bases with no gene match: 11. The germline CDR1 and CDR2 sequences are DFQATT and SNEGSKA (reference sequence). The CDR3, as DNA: TGCAGTGCCCCGCGGTGGGACAGGGGGCGCACTGGGGCCAACGTCCTGACTTTC. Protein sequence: CSAPRWDRGRTGANVLTF.

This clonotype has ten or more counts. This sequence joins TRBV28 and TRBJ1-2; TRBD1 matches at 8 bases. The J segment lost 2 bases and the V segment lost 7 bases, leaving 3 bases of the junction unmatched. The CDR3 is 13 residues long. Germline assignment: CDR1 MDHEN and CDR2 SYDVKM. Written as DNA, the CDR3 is TGTGCCAGCATGGACAGGGCGAACTATGGCTACACCTTC. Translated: CASMDRANYGYTF.

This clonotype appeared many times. The CDR3 spells CASTPGKGYTF. Here the CDR3 DNA reads TGTGCCAGCACCCCGGGGAAGGGCTACACCTTC. V gene TRBV28 combines with J gene TRBJ1-2; D remains unclear. V was pared by 7 bases and J by 8 bases, with 11 bases between. Germline CDR1 and CDR2: MDHEN and SYDVKM. This CDR3 contains 11 residues.

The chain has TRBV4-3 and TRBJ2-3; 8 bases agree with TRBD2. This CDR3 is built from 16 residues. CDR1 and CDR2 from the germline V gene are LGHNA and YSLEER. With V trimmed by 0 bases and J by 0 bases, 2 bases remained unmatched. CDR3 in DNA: TGCGCCAGCAGCCAAGATTCTAGCGGGAGCACAGATACGCAGTATTTT. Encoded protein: CASSQDSSGSTDTQYF.

The CDR3 DNA follows: TGTGCCAGCAGCTCGAAGAAGGTGGCTTCAACTGAAGCTTTCTTT. Its translation: CASSSKKVASTEAFF. The rearrangement links TRBV5-6 to TRBJ1-1, with unresolved D. Germline CDR1 is SGHDT and CDR2 is YYEEEE. The CDR3 loop spans 15 amino acids. Trimming pared 3 bases from V and 5 bases from J, leaving 17 bases between. Based on the CDR3 plus reference TRBV5-6 and TRBJ1-1, the full variable domain is DAGVTQSPTHLIKTRGQQVTLRCSPKSGHDTVSWYQQALGQGPQFIFQYYEEEERQRGNFPDRFSGHQFPNYSSELNVNALLLGDSALYLCASSSKKVASTEAFFGQGTRLTVV.

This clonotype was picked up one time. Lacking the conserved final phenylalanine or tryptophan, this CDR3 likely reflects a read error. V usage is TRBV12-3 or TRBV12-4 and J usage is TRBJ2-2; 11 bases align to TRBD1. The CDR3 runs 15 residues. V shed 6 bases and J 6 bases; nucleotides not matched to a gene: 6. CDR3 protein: CASSSGQGVSGELFL. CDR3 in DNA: TGTGCCAGCAGCTCGGGACAGGGGGTTTCCGGGGAGCTGTTTCTT.

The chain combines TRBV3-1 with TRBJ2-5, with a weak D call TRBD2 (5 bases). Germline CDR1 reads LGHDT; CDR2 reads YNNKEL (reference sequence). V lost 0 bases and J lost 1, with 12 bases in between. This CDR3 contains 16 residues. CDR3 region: CASSQEFGNLQETQYF. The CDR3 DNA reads TGTGCCAGCAGCCAAGAATTCGGGAACCTCCAAGAGACCCAGTACTTC.

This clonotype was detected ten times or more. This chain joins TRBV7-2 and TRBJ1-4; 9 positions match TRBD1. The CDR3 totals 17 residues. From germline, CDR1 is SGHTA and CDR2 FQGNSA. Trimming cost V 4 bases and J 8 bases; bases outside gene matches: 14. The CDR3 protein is CASSYRTGAAAKEKLFF. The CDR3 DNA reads TGTGCCAGCAGCTACCGGACAGGGGCCGCGGCGAAAGAAAAACTGTTTTTT.

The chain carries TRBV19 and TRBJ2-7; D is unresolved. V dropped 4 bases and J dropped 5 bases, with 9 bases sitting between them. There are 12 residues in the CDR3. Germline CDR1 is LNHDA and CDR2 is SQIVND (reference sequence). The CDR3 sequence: CASSTTSNEQYF. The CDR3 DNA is TGTGCCAGTAGTACTACGTCGAACGAGCAGTACTTC.